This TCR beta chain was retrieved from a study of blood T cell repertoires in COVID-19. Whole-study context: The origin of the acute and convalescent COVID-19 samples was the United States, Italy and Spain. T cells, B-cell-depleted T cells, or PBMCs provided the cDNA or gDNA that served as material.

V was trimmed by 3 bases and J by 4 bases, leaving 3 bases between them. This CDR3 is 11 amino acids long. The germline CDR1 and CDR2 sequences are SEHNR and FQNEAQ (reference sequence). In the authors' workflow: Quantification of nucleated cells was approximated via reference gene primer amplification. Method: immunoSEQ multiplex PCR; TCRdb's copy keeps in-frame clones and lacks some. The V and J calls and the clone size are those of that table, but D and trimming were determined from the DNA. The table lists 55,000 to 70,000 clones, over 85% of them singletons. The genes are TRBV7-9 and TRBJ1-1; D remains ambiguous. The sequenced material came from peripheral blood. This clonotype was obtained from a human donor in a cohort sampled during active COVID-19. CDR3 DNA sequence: TGTGCCAGCAGCTTCGGCACTGAAGCTTTCTTT. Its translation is CASSFGTEAFF.